The 25 T cell receptor beta chains listed next were all sequenced from one sample in a study of CD8+CD57+ T cells in acquired aplastic anemia. For sequencing, patients were chosen who had shown expansion of CD8+CD57+ cells by flow cytometry. It was genomic DNA that served as the template for profiling TCR beta VDJ and CDR3. Via MiXCR, TCRdb re-called the reads, giving one row per CDR3 protein. The sample records roughly 500,000 distinct CDR3 sequences, more than 25% being singletons. Input material: sorted CD4+, CD8+, or CD8+CD57+ T cells (not recorded which) from PBMCs. Receptors were obtained from a human donor with aplastic anemia.

This clonotype was observed at least ten times. The chain couples TRBV30 to TRBJ1-5; D gene unclear. Germline V CDR1 and CDR2: GTSNPN, SVGIG (reference sequence). The CDR3 has 15 residues. Trimming took 0 bases from V and 3 from J, leaving 12 bases between them. DNA for the CDR3: TGTGCCTGGAGTGTACAAGGCAGACACAATCAGCCCCAGCATTTT. Its translation: CAWSVQGRHNQPQHF.

This chain uses TRBV2 with TRBJ2-5; the match to TRBD2 covers 7 bases. The CDR3 length is 12 residues. Trimming removed 8 bases from V and 5 bases from J; junction bases left unmatched: 5. Germline CDR1 and CDR2: SNHLY and FYNNEI. The CDR3 loop is CASGAGRETQYF. CDR3 nucleotide sequence: TGTGCCAGCGGGGCCGGGAGGGAGACCCAGTACTTC.

The chain uses TRBV25-1 and TRBJ2-7, with a weak D call TRBD1 (5 bases). From germline, CDR1 is MGHDK and CDR2 SYGVNS. V lost 2 bases to trimming and J lost 5 bases, with 7 bases between them. The length of the CDR3 is 12 residues. CDR3 loop: CASSELGDEQYF. The CDR3 DNA reads as TGTGCCAGCAGTGAACTAGGGGACGAGCAGTACTTC.

This chain uses TRBV6-5 with TRBJ1-2; D is unresolved. Germline-derived CDR1 and CDR2 are MNHEY and SVGAGI. Trimming took 0 bases from V and 3 from J, leaving 14 bases between them. The CDR3 spans 16 residues. CDR3 DNA sequence: TGTGCCAGCAGTTACTCCGCGCAAGGATTCGACTATGGCTACACCTTC. The encoded protein is CASSYSAQGFDYGYTF.

The rearrangement joins TRBV5-4 to TRBJ2-3; D may match TRBD1 or TRBD2 (6 bases each). This CDR3 region has 17 residues. Germline CDR1 and CDR2: SGHNT and YYREEE (reference sequence). Trimming removed 1 base at V and 1 base at J, with 16 bases between. CDR3 nucleotides: TGTGCCAGCAGCTTGAGGCGGGACACCAGTGGCACAGATACGCAGTATTTT. It specifies CASSLRRDTSGTDTQYF.

This clonotype was recorded many times. The CDR3 protein is CATSGGASGYNEQFF. The CDR3 DNA is TGTGCCACCAGCGGGGGGGCTAGCGGCTACAATGAGCAGTTCTTC. This sequence joins TRBV15 and TRBJ2-1, with a possible D match to TRBD2 (7 bases). Germline V gene sequence: CDR1 LNHNV, CDR2 YYDKDF (reference sequence). Trimming took off 5 bases at V and 3 bases at J, with 14 bases between the two ends. The CDR3 runs to 15 residues.

This clonotype appeared many times. This chain joins TRBV5-1 and TRBJ1-6; 9 nucleotides align to TRBD1. The CDR3 contains 16 residues. V was pared by 4 bases and J by 9 bases, with 11 bases of the junction left unmatched. Germline assignment: CDR1 SGHRS and CDR2 YFSETQ. This CDR3 reads CASSIEGGTGSSPLHF. CDR3 DNA sequence: TGCGCCAGCAGCATCGAGGGCGGGACAGGGAGTTCACCCCTCCACTTT.

The chain carries TRBV6-5 and TRBJ1-1, with D hard to call. V was clipped by 4 bases and J by 3 bases, with 9 bases between them. In germline, CDR1 is MNHEY, CDR2 SVGAGI. The CDR3 has 13 amino acids. This CDR3 reads CASSSPRYTEAFF. CDR3 DNA sequence: TGTGCCAGCAGTTCTCCGCGGTACACTGAAGCTTTCTTT.

This clonotype has at least ten counts. The chain is built from TRBV6-5 and TRBJ1-1; D gene unclear. V was pared by 0 bases and J by 3 bases, with 8 bases between. CDR1 and CDR2 (germline): MNHEY, SVGAGI. This CDR3 is built from 14 residues. The CDR3 bases are TGTGCCAGCAGTTACTCGAGCGGTTACACTGAAGCTTTCTTT. Translation gives CASSYSSGYTEAFF.

Ten or more counts support this clonotype. The chain employs TRBV12-3 or TRBV12-4 and TRBJ1-6; D call uncertain. Deletions cut 5 bases from V and 10 bases from J, with 9 bases between. CDR3 size: 12 residues. The CDR3 DNA follows: TGTGCCAGCAGTCGGGCGTGGTCACCCCTCCACTTT. Its protein is CASSRAWSPLHF.

The gene calls are TRBV5-1 and TRBJ2-3, with unresolved D. The CDR3 has 12 residues. CDR1 is SGHRS, CDR2 YFSETQ, per germline. Trimming shortened V by 5 bases and J by 4 bases, and 8 bases separated the two germline ends. The CDR3 loop is CASSRDPDTQYF. CDR3 DNA sequence: TGCGCCAGCAGTCGTGACCCAGATACGCAGTATTTT.

This clonotype was seen only once. A clone one base away is much larger, so this may be a read error. The chain recombines TRBV7-9 with TRBJ2-7, with D maybe TRBD1 (5 bases). Germline V CDR1 and CDR2: SEHNR, FQNEAQ (reference sequence). Between the trimmed V and J ends, which lost 6 bases and 3 bases, there was a span of 12 bases. The CDR3 runs 13 residues. This chain's CDR3 is CASRSRVLYEQYF. CDR3 DNA sequence: TGTGCCAGCAGGTCCAGGGTACTCTACGAGCAGTACTTC.

The gene calls are TRBV10-3 and TRBJ1-6; D possibly corresponds to TRBD1 (5 bases). CDR1 is ENHRY and CDR2 is SYGVKD in the germline V gene. The CDR3 runs 15 residues. V shed 2 bases and J shed 7 bases, with 12 bases lying between them. The DNA of the CDR3 is TGTGCCATCAGTGAGGCGGGGGGAGACAATTCACCCCTCCACTTT. Its translation is CAISEAGGDNSPLHF.

J is TRBJ1-3 and V is TRBV7-2, with TRBD1 identical over 11 bases. The CDR3 runs to 16 residues. Trimming cost V 0 bases and J 3 bases; bases outside gene matches: 1. Germline loops: CDR1 SGHTA, CDR2 FQGNSA. CDR3 DNA sequence: TGTGCCAGCAGCTTAGCGGACAGGGGGCTTGGAAACACCATATATTTT. Amino acids: CASSLADRGLGNTIYF.

About this clonotype: Since a much larger clone is just one base distant, this may be a read error. The gene calls are TRBV25-1 and TRBJ2-7; 8 bases fit TRBD1. Near its end, the DNA agrees better with TRBJ2-1, so the J call may be wrong. CDR1 is MGHDK, CDR2 SYGVNS, per germline. The CDR3 runs 12 residues. The DNA of the CDR3 is TGTGCCAGCAGCCAGGGGGCATCCGAGCAGTTCTTC. Its protein product is CASSQGASEQFF.

The rearrangement links TRBV5-1 to TRBJ2-7; TRBD1 might be the D (6 bases). The germline CDR1 and CDR2 sequences are SGHRS and YFSETQ. The CDR3 contains 14 residues. Trimming removed 5 bases at V and 0 bases at J, with 12 bases between. CDR3 sequence reads: CASSPGQSSYEQYF. Written as DNA, the CDR3 is TGCGCCAGCAGTCCAGGACAGAGCTCCTACGAGCAGTACTTC.

This clonotype was picked up many times. The chain recombines TRBV19 with TRBJ1-5, with TRBD1 as a possible D gene (6 bases). The CDR3 covers 15 residues. Per the germline V gene, CDR1 is LNHDA and CDR2 is SQIVND (reference sequence). Trimming left V 7 bases short and J 2 bases short, with 15 bases between. The DNA for the CDR3 is TGTGCCAGTAACACACAGGGTACGGGCAATCAGCCCCAGCATTTT. As protein: CASNTQGTGNQPQHF. Based on the CDR3 plus reference TRBV19 and TRBJ1-5, the full variable domain is DGGITQSPKYLFRKEGQNVTLSCEQNLNHDAMYWYRQDPGQGLRLIYYSQIVNDFQKGDIAEGYSVSREKKESFPLTVTSAQKNPTAFYLCASNTQGTGNQPQHFGDGTRLSIL.

This clonotype occurred a few times. The chain has TRBV27 and TRBJ1-6; tentative D call: TRBD1 (5 bases). The germline CDR1 and CDR2 sequences are MNHEY and SMNVEV (reference sequence). CDR3 length: 13 amino acids. V lost 6 bases and J 8 bases, leaving 11 bases between the germline ends. The CDR3 spells CASRPGPDSPLHF. CDR3 nucleotides: TGTGCCAGCAGACCGGGGCCTGATTCACCCCTCCACTTT.

This clonotype came up many times. V usage is TRBV5-1 and J usage is TRBJ2-7; maybe TRBD1 (5 bases). The V gene's germline CDR1 is SGHRS and CDR2 YFSETQ. The CDR3 is 15 residues long. V was pared by 0 bases and J by 0 bases, with 10 bases between. The CDR3 loop is CASSLGQGVSYEQYF. The CDR3 DNA reads as TGCGCCAGCAGCTTGGGCCAGGGCGTCTCCTACGAGCAGTACTTC.

This clonotype appeared once. A clone one base away is much larger, so this may be a read error. Lacking the conserved final phenylalanine or tryptophan, this CDR3 likely reflects a read error. This rearrangement joins TRBV9 to TRBJ2-7; maybe TRBD2 (6 bases). The CDR3 is 15 amino acids. V gave up 4 bases and J gave up 0 bases, with 14 bases separating them. Germline loops: CDR1 SGDLS, CDR2 YYNGEE. DNA for the CDR3: TGTGCCAGCAGCTTTGACCGGGACTCCTCCTACGAGCAGTACCTC. Protein: CASSFDRDSSYEQYL.

As for this clonotype: This may stem from a read error, because a much larger clone lies one nucleotide away. The rearrangement joins TRBV25-1 to TRBJ2-7; TRBD2 aligns across 13 bases. Germline V CDR1 and CDR2: MGHDK, SYGVNS. The CDR3 spans 17 residues. The V gene end was trimmed by 5 bases and the J gene end by 9 bases; junction bases not matched to a gene: 16. The CDR3 DNA reads TGTGCCAGCAGTTTACTAGCGGGAGGGCCCGTAGCCGGCGGGCAGTACTTC. Translating gives CASSLLAGGPVAGGQYF.

The rearrangement uses TRBV19 and TRBJ2-1; D is uncertain. The germline V gene encodes CDR1 LNHDA and CDR2 SQIVND (reference sequence). The CDR3 has 17 amino acids. V lost 4 bases and J 0 bases, leaving 16 bases between the germline ends. CDR3 protein: CASSKIGRTSSYNEQFF. CDR3 bases: TGTGCCAGTAGTAAGATAGGACGGACGAGCTCCTACAATGAGCAGTTCTTC.

The genes are TRBV12-3 or TRBV12-4 and TRBJ2-6; a weak D match, TRBD2 (6 bases). The V and J ends lost 4 bases and 2 bases respectively, with 12 bases between them. There are 16 residues in the CDR3. Written as DNA, the CDR3 is TGTGCCAGCAGTTCCGGCGGGGCGACTGGGGCCAACGTCCTGACTTTC. Amino acids: CASSSGGATGANVLTF.

The CDR3 loop reads CASSLAGQPSTDTQYF. The CDR3 nucleotides read TGTGCCAGCAGCTTAGCAGGGCAGCCAAGCACAGATACGCAGTATTTT. This chain connects TRBV11-1 to TRBJ2-3; D is uncertain. CDR3 size: 16 residues. Germline-derived CDR1 and CDR2 are SGHAT and FQDESV (reference sequence). V was trimmed by 0 bases and J by 0 bases, leaving 10 bases between them.

This clonotype was counted a few times. The J gene is TRBJ2-5, the V gene TRBV30; 7 nucleotides line up with TRBD2. This CDR3 has 12 amino acids. The V and J ends lost 2 bases and 4 bases, in that order; junction bases with no gene match: 1. Per germline, CDR1 GTSNPN and CDR2 SVGIG (reference sequence). The CDR3 spells CAWSPGGETQYF. The DNA of the CDR3 is TGTGCCTGGAGTCCGGGGGGAGAGACCCAGTACTTC. Complete variable domain (other parts from reference TRBV30 and TRBJ2-5): SQTIHQWPATLVQPVGSPLSLECTVEGTSNPNLYWYRQAAGRGLQLLFYSVGIGQISSEVPQNLSASRPQDRQFILSSKKLLLSDSGFYLCAWSPGGETQYFGPGTRLLVL.